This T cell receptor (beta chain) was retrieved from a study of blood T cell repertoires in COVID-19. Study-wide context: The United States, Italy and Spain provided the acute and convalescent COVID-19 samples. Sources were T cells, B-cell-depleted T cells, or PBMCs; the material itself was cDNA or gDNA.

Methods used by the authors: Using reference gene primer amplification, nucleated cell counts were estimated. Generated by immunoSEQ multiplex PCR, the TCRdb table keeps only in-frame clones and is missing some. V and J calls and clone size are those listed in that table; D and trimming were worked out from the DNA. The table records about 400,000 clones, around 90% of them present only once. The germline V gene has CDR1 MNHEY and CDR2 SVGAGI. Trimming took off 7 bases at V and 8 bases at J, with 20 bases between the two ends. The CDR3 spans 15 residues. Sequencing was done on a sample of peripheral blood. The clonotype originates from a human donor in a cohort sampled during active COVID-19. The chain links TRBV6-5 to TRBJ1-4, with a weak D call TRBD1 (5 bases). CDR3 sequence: CASIPPGGSREKLFF. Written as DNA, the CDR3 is TGTGCCAGCATCCCCCCGGGGGGGAGTAGGGAAAAACTGTTTTTT.